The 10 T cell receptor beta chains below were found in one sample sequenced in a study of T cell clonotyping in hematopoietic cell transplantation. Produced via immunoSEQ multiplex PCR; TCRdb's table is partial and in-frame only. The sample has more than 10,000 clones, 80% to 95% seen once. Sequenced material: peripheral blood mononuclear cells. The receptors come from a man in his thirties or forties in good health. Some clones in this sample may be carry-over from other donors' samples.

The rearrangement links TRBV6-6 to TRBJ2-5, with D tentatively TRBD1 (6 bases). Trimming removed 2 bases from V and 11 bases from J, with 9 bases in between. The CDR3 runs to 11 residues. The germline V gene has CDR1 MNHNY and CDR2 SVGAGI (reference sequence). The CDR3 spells CASSYRTAQYF. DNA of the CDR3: TGTGCCAGCAGTTACCGGACAGCACAGTACTTC.

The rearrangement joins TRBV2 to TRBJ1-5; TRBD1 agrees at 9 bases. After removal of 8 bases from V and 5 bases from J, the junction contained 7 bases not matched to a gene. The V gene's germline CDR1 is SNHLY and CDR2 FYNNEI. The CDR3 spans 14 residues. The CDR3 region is CASGLQGADQPQHF. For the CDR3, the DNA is TGTGCCAGCGGACTACAGGGGGCGGATCAGCCCCAGCATTTT.

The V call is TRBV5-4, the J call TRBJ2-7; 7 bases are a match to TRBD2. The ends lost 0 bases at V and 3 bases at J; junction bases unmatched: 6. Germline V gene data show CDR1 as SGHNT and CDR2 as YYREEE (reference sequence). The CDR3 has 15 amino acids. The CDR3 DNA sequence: TGTGCCAGCAGCTTGGGCGGGGGACGGGTCTACGAGCAGTACTTC. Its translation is CASSLGGGRVYEQYF.

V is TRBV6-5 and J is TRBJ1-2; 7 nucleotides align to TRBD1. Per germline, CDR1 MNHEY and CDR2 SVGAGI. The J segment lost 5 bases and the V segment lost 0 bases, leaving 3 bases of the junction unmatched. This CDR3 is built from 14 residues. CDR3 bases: TGTGCCAGCAGTTACTCCGAGGGGGCGTATGGCTACACCTTC. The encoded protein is CASSYSEGAYGYTF.

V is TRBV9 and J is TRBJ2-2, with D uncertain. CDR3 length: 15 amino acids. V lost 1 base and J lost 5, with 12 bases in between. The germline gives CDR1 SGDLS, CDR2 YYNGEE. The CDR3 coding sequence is TGTGCCAGCAGCGTACCGACCCCAGAGACCGGGGAGCTGTTTTTT. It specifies CASSVPTPETGELFF.

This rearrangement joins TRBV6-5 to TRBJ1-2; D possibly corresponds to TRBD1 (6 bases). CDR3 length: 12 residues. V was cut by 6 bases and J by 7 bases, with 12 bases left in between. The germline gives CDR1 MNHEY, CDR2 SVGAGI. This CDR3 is CASRQGTLGYTF. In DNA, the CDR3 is TGTGCCAGCAGGCAAGGGACACTTGGCTACACCTTC.

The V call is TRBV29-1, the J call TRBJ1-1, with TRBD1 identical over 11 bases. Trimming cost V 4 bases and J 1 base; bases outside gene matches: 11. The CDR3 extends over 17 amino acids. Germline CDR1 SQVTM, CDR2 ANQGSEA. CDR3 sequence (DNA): TGCAGCGTTGCTCAGGACAGGGGGCTTTTGGGGAACACTGAAGCTTTCTTT. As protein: CSVAQDRGLLGNTEAFF.

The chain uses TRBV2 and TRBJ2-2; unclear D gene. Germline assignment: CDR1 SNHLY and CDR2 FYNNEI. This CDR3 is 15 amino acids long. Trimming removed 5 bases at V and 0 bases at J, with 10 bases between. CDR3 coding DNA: TGTGCCAGCAGTTTTGGCGCCTCGAACACCGGGGAGCTGTTTTTT. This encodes CASSFGASNTGELFF.

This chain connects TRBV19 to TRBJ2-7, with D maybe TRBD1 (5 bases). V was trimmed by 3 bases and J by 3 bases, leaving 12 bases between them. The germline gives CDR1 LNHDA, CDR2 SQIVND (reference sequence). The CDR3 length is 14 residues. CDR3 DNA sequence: TGTGCCAGTAGTATGGCCAGGGATATCTACGAGCAGTACTTC. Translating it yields CASSMARDIYEQYF.

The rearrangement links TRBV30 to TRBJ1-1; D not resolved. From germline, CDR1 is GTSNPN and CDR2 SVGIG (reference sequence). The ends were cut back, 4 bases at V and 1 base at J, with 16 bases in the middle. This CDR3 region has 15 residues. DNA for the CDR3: TGTGCCTGGATCTCGGCCCACGGAAGGAACACTGAAGCTTTCTTT. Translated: CAWISAHGRNTEAFF.